Presented here are 7 T cell receptor beta chains from one specimen sequenced in a study of shared clonotypes between healthy human individuals. Produced via immunoSEQ multiplex PCR; TCRdb's table is partial and in-frame only. This table holds over a million clones, approximately 78% found once. The sequenced sample was memory CD4+ T cells from PBMCs. Subset meaning: CD45RA-negative fraction. These TCRs come from a man between 18 and 29 years old in good health. Some clones in this sample may be carry-over from other donors' samples.

The genes are TRBV2 and TRBJ1-3; 7 bases match TRBD1. This CDR3 is built from 15 residues. The germline V gene encodes CDR1 SNHLY and CDR2 FYNNEI. V lost 1 base and J lost 4; bases outside the gene matches: 4. Here the CDR3 reads CASSEVGTVGNTIYF. The CDR3 DNA reads as TGTGCCAGCAGTGAAGTAGGGACAGTCGGAAACACCATATATTTT.

The chain recombines TRBV2 with TRBJ2-2; D perhaps matches TRBD1 (6 bases). Trimming took off 5 bases at V and 6 bases at J, with 10 bases between the two ends. CDR3 length equals 13 residues. CDR1 and CDR2 from the germline V gene are SNHLY and FYNNEI. The chain's CDR3 is CASSPQGSGELFF. CDR3 sequence (DNA): TGTGCCAGCAGTCCTCAGGGGTCCGGGGAGCTGTTTTTT.

V gene TRBV18 combines with J gene TRBJ2-1, with 11 bases that match TRBD1. Trimming at V came to 2 bases and at J to 4 bases, leaving 4 bases not matched to a gene. This CDR3 contains 16 residues. Germline V gene lookup returns CDR1 KGHSH and CDR2 LQKENI. The CDR3 region is CASSPGTGGTYNEQFF. Written as DNA, the CDR3 is TGTGCCAGCTCACCAGGGACAGGGGGTACGTACAATGAGCAGTTCTTC.

As for this clone: Other DNA sequences of this sample code for an identical CDR3. The chain joins TRBV4-3 to TRBJ1-5, with D hard to call. V was clipped by 1 base and J by 4 bases, with 5 bases between them. The germline V gene has CDR1 LGHNA and CDR2 YSLEER. This CDR3 spans 13 amino acids. CDR3 in amino acids: CASSQGLNQPQHF. Here the CDR3 DNA reads TGCGCCAGCAGCCAAGGGCTTAATCAGCCCCAGCATTTT.

This clone was counted a single time. This chain joins TRBV27 and TRBJ1-1; the match to TRBD1 covers 7 bases. CDR3 length: 14 residues. The trim removed 4 bases at V and 7 bases at J, leaving 9 bases unmatched. Germline V CDR1 and CDR2: MNHEY, SMNVEV (reference sequence). CDR3: CASSWQGGIGEAFF. DNA of the CDR3: TGTGCCAGCAGTTGGCAGGGGGGAATAGGTGAAGCTTTCTTT.

Of note for this clone: This same CDR3 is encoded by further DNA sequences in the sample. The rearrangement uses TRBV7-9 and TRBJ1-1; TRBD1 matches 7 bases. The V segment lost 6 bases and the J segment 0 bases; nucleotides outside the gene matches: 4. The length of the CDR3 is 14 residues. Looked up from germline, CDR1 is SEHNR and CDR2 is FQNEAQ (reference sequence). In DNA, the CDR3 is TGTGCCAGCAGTCTACAGGGGATGAACACTGAAGCTTTCTTT. This sequence encodes CASSLQGMNTEAFF.

The chain couples TRBV4-3 to TRBJ2-1; TRBD2 is a possible D gene (6 bases). The CDR3 has 13 residues. V shed 0 bases and J shed 8 bases, with 8 bases lying between them. The V gene's germline CDR1 is LGHNA and CDR2 YSLEER. CDR3 amino acids: CASSQEGGDEQFF. CDR3 nucleotide sequence: TGCGCCAGCAGCCAAGAGGGCGGGGATGAGCAGTTCTTC.